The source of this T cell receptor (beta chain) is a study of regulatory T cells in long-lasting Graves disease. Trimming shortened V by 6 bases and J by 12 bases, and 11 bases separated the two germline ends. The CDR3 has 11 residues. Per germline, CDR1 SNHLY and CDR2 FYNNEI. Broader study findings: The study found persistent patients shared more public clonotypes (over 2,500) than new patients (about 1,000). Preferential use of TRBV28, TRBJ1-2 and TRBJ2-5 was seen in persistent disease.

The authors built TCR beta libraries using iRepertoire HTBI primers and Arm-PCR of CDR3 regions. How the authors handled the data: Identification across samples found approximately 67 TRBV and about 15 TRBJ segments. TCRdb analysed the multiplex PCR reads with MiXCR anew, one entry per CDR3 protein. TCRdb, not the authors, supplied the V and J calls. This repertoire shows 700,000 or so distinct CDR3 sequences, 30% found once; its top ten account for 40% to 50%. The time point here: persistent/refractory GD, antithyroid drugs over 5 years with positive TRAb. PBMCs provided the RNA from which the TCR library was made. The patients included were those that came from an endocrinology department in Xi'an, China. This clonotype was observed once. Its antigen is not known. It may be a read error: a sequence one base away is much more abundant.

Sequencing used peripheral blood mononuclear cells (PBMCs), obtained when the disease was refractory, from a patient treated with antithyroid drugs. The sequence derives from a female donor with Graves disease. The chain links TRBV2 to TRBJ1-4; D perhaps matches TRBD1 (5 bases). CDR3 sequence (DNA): TGTGCCAGCAGAAGAGGGGAAGAACTGTTTTTT. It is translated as CASRRGEELFF.